The present TCR beta chain was sequenced within a study of blood T cell repertoires in COVID-19. The count of this clone is one. Clones were read by immunoSEQ multiplex PCR, and TCRdb kept only the in-frame ones, dropping some. The sample lists 200,000 to 250,000 clones; 70% to 90% were seen once. The sequenced sample consisted of peripheral blood. The receptor comes from a man in his sixties with acute or convalescent COVID-19.

The CDR3 sequence is CASRPKTGQVRETQYF. The CDR3 DNA sequence: TGCGCCAGCAGGCCTAAGACAGGGCAGGTCAGGGAGACCCAGTACTTC. V gene TRBV5-1 combines with J gene TRBJ2-5; the match to TRBD1 covers 7 bases. The CDR3 extends over 16 amino acids. J was trimmed by 5 bases and V by 5 bases; bases with no gene match: 15. CDR1 is SGHRS and CDR2 is YFSETQ in the germline V gene.